This TCR beta chain came from a study of blood T cell repertoires in COVID-19. For the study at large: Nucleic acid was either cDNA or gDNA, and it came from T cells, B-cell-depleted T cells, or PBMCs.

How the authors handled the data: Reference gene primers were amplified, and this amplification served to estimate nucleated cell counts. Assay: immunoSEQ multiplex PCR; the TCRdb copy retains only in-frame clones and omits some. V, J and clone size were drawn from that table, and D and trimming were deduced from the DNA. This sample has a few hundred thousand clones; 80% to 90% occur once, and the top ten carry about 2%. Self-reported history from a screening survey and questionnaire set each donor's cohort. Trimming pared 3 bases from V and 0 bases from J, leaving 29 bases between. The CDR3 runs 21 residues. CDR1 is KGHSH and CDR2 is LQKENI in the germline V gene.

The clonotype was recovered from a man younger than 45 who had recovered from COVID-19. The sequenced sample was PBMCs or T cells enriched from blood (not recorded which). The rearrangement links TRBV18 to TRBJ1-1, with D tentatively TRBD1 (6 bases). The CDR3 nucleotides are TGTGCCAGCTCACCGATCACTCCGGGGCGAGGGGGTCCTCGCCTGAACACTGAAGCTTTCTTT. This translates into CASSPITPGRGGPRLNTEAFF.